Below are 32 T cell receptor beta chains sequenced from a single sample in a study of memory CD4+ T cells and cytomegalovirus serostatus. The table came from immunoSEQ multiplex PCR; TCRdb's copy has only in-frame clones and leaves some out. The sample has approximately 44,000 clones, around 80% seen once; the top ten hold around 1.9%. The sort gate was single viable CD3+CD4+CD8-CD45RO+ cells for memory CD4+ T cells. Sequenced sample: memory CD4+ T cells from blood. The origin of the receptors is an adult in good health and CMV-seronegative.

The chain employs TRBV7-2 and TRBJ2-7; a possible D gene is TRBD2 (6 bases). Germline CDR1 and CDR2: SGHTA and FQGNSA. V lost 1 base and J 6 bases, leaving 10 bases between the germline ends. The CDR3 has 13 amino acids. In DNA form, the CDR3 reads TGTGCCAGCAGCTTAGACAGCGGGCGCGAGCAGTACTTC. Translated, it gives CASSLDSGREQYF.

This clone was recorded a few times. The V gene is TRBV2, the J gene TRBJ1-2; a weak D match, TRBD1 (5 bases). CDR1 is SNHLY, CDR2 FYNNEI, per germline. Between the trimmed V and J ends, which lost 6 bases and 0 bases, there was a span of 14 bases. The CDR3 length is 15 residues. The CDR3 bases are TGTGCCAGCAGCGACGACAGAGACTCTAACTATGGCTACACCTTC. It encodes CASSDDRDSNYGYTF. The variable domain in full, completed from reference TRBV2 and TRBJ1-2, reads EPEVTQTPSHQVTQMGQEVILRCVPISNHLYFYWYRQILGQKVEFLVSFYNNEISEKSEIFDDQFSVERPDGSNFTLKIRSTKLEDSAMYFCASSDDRDSNYGYTFGSGTRLTVV.

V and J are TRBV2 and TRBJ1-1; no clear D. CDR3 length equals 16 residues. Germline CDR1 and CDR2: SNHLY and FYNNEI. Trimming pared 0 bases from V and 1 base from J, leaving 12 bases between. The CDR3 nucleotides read TGTGCCAGCAGTGAAGCGCTCCAGGCGGGGAACACTGAAGCTTTCTTT. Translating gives CASSEALQAGNTEAFF.

Here the CDR3 DNA reads TGTGCCAGCAGTTATACAGGGGTCGATTCACCCCTCCACTTT. The encoded protein is CASSYTGVDSPLHF. This chain joins TRBV6-5 and TRBJ1-6, with TRBD1 identical over 7 bases. Germline values: CDR1 MNHEY, CDR2 SVGAGI. The CDR3 consists of 14 residues. Germline trimming cut 3 bases from V and 8 bases from J; bases unmatched to any gene: 4.

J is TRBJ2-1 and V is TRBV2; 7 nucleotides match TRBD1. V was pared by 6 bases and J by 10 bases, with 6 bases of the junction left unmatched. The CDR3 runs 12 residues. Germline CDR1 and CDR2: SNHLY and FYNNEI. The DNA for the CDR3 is TGTGCCAGCAGCGGACAGGTTTTAGAGCAGTTCTTC. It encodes CASSGQVLEQFF.

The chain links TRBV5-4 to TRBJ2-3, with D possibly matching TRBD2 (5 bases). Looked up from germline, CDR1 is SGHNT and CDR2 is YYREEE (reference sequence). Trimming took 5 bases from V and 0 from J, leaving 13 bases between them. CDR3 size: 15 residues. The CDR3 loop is CASSFGLGSTDTQYF. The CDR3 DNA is TGTGCCAGCAGTTTTGGACTCGGGAGCACAGATACGCAGTATTTT.

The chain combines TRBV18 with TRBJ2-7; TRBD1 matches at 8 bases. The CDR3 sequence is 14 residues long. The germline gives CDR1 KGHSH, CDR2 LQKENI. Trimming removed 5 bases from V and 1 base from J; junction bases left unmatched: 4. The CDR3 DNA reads TGTGCCAGCTCAACGGGACAGGCTTCCTACGAGCAGTACTTC. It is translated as CASSTGQASYEQYF.

The CDR3 loop is CASSVLAGSNEQFF. CDR3 nucleotide sequence: TGCGCCAGCAGCGTCCTAGCGGGGTCTAATGAGCAGTTCTTC. V is TRBV5-1 and J is TRBJ2-1; 9 bases align to TRBD2. J was trimmed by 7 bases and V by 4 bases; bases with no gene match: 6. Germline assignment: CDR1 SGHRS and CDR2 YFSETQ. CDR3 size: 14 residues.

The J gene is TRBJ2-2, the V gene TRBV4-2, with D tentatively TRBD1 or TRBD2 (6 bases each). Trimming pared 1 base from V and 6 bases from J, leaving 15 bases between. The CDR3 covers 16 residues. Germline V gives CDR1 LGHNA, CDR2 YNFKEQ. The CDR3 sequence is CASSQGSGGAAGELFF. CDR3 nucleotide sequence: TGTGCCAGCAGCCAAGGCTCCGGGGGCGCAGCCGGGGAGCTGTTTTTT.

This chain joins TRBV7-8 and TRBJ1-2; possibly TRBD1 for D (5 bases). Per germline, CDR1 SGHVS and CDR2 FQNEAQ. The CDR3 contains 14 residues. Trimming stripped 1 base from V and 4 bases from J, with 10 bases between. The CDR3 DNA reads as TGTGCCAGCAGCTTAGAAGCAGGGATCTATGGCTACACCTTC. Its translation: CASSLEAGIYGYTF.

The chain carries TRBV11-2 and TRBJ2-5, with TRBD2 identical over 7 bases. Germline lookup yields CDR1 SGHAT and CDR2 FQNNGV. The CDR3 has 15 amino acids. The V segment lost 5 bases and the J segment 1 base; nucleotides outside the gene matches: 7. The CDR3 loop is CASSASTGGQETQYF. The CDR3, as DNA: TGTGCCAGCAGCGCGTCGACGGGAGGCCAAGAGACCCAGTACTTC.

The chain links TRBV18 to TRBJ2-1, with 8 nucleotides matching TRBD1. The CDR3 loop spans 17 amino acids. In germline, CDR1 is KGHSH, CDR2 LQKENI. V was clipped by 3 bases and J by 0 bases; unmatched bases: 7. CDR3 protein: CASSPTVGQGSYNEQFF. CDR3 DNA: TGTGCCAGCTCACCGACCGTAGGACAGGGCTCCTACAATGAGCAGTTCTTC.

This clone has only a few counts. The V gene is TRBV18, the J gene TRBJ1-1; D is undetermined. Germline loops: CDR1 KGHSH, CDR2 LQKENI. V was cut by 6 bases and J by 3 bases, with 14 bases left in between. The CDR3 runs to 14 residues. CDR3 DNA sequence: TGTGCCAGCTCTCAGGCGCCGAGGGACACTGAAGCTTTCTTT. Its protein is CASSQAPRDTEAFF.

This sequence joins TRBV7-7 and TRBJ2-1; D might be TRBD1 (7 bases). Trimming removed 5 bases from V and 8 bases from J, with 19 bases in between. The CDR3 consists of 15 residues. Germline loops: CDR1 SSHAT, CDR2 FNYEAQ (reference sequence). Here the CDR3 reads CASSDETGRFDEQFF. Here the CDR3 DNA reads TGTGCCAGCAGCGACGAGACAGGGAGGTTCGATGAGCAGTTCTTC.

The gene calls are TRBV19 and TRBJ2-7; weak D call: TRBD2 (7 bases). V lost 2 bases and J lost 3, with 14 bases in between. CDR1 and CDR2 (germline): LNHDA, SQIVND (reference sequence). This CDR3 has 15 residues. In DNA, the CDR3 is TGTGCCAGTAGTATAATGGGGGCGGGAGACTACGAGCAGTACTTC. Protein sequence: CASSIMGAGDYEQYF.

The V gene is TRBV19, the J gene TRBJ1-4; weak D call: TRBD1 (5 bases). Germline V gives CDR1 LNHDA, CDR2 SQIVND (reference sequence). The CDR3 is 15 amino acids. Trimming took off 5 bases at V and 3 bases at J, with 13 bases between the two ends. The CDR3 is CASSPRDGSNEKLFF. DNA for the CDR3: TGTGCCAGTAGTCCGCGGGACGGATCTAATGAAAAACTGTTTTTT.

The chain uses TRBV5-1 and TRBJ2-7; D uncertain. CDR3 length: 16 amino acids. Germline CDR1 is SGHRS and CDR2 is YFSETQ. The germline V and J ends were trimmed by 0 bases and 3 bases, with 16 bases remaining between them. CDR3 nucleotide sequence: TGCGCCAGCAGCTTGGGTTCAGGTTTTGGGTACTACGAGCAGTACTTC. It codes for CASSLGSGFGYYEQYF.

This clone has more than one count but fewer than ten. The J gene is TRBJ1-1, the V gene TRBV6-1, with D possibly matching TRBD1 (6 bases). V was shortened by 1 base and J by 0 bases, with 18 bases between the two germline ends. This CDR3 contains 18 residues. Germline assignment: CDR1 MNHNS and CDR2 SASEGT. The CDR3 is CASSEDPTLAGVNTEAFF. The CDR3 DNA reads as TGTGCCAGCAGTGAAGACCCTACCCTCGCAGGGGTGAACACTGAAGCTTTCTTT.

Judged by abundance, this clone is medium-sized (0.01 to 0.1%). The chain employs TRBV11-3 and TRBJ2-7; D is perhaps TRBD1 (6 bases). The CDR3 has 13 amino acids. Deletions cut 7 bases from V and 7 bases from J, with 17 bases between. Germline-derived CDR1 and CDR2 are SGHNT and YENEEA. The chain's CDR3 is CASTNYEGVEQYF. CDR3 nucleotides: TGTGCCAGCACCAACTATGAGGGGGTTGAGCAGTACTTC.

DNA of the CDR3: TGTGCCAGCAGTGAAGCGGGCAGGCCCCTCGAGCAGTACTTC. The encoded protein is CASSEAGRPLEQYF. The chain recombines TRBV6-1 with TRBJ2-7; D is uncertain. The CDR3 contains 14 residues. Germline CDR1 reads MNHNS; CDR2 reads SASEGT. V lost 0 bases, J lost 6 bases, and 12 bases lay in between.

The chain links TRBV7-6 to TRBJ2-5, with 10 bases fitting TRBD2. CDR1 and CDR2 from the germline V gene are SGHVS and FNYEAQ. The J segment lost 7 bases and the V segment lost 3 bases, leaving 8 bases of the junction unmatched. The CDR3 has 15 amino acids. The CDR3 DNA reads TGTGCCAGCAGCTTCGATACTAGCGGGGAGGGGACCCAGTACTTC. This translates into CASSFDTSGEGTQYF.

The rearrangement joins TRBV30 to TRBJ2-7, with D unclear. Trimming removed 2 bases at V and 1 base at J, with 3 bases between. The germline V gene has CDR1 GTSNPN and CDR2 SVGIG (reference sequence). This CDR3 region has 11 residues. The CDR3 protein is CAWSISYEQYF. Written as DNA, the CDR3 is TGTGCCTGGAGTATTTCCTACGAGCAGTACTTC. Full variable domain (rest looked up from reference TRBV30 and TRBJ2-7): SQTIHQWPATLVQPVGSPLSLECTVEGTSNPNLYWYRQAAGRGLQLLFYSVGIGQISSEVPQNLSASRPQDRQFILSSKKLLLSDSGFYLCAWSISYEQYFGPGTRLTVT.

CDR3 in DNA: TGCGCCAGCAGCTTGGGAGGGACTAGCGGAGGCACAGATACGCAGTATTTT. This gives the protein CASSLGGTSGGTDTQYF. This chain joins TRBV5-1 and TRBJ2-3, with 11 bases lining up with TRBD2. V lost 0 bases and J lost 1; bases outside the gene matches: 4. Germline assignment: CDR1 SGHRS and CDR2 YFSETQ. The CDR3 is made up of 17 amino acids.

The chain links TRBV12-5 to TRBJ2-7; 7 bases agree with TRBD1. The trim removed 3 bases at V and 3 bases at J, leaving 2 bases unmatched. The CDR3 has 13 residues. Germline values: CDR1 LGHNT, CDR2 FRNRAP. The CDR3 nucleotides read TGTGCTAGTGGTTTAGCAGGGGGCTACGAGCAGTACTTC. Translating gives CASGLAGGYEQYF. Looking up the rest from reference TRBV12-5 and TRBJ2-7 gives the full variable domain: DARVTQTPRHKVTEMGQEVTMRCQPILGHNTVFWYRQTMMQGLELLAYFRNRAPLDDSGMPKDRFSAEMPDATLATLKIQPSEPRDSAVYFCASGLAGGYEQYFGPGTRLTVT.

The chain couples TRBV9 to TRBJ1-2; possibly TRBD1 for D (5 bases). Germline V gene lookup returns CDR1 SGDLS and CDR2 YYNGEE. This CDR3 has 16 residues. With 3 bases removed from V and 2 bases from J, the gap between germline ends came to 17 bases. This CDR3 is CASSGDLAGRNYGYTF. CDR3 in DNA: TGTGCCAGCAGCGGGGATTTGGCAGGGCGAAACTATGGCTACACCTTC. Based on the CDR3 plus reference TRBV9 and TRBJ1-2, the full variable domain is DSGVTQTPKHLITATGQRVTLRCSPRSGDLSVYWYQQSLDQGLQFLIQYYNGEERAKGNILERFSAQQFPDLHSELNLSSLELGDSALYFCASSGDLAGRNYGYTFGSGTRLTVV.

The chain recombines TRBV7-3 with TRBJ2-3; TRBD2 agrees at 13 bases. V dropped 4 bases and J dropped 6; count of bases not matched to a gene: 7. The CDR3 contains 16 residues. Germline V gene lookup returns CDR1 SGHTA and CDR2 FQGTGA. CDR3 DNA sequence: TGTGCCAGCAGCTCCACTAGCGGGGGGGCCAGGGATACGCAGTATTTT. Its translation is CASSSTSGGARDTQYF.

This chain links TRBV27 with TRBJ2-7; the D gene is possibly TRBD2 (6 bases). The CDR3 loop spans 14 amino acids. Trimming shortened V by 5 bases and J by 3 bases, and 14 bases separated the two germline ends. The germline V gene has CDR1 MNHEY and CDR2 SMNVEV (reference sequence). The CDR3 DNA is TGTGCCAGCAGTCCCTTGCGGGGAAACTACGAGCAGTACTTC. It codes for CASSPLRGNYEQYF.

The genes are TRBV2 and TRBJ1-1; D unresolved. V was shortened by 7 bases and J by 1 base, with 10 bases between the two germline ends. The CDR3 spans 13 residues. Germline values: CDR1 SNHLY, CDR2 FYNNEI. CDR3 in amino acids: CASKTQKNTEAFF. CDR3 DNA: TGTGCCAGCAAAACACAGAAGAACACTGAAGCTTTCTTT.

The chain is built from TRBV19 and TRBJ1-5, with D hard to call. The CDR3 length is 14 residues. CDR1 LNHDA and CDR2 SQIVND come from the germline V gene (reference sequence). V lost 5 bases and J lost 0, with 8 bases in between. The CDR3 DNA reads TGTGCCAGTAGTCTCTGGGATAGCAATCAGCCCCAGCATTTT. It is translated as CASSLWDSNQPQHF.

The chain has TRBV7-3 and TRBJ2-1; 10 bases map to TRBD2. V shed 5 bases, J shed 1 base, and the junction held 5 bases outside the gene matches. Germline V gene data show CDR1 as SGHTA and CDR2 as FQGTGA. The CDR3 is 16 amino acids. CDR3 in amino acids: CASSRTSGTSYNEQFF. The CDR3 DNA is TGTGCCAGCAGCCGTACTAGCGGGACGTCCTACAATGAGCAGTTCTTC.

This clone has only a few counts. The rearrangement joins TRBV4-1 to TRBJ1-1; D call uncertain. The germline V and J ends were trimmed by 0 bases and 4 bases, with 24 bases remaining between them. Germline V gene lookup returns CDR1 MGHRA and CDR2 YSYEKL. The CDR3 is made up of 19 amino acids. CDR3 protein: CASSQDPMDGRRGSTEAFF. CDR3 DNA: TGCGCCAGCAGCCAAGATCCTATGGACGGGCGGCGGGGATCCACTGAAGCTTTCTTT.

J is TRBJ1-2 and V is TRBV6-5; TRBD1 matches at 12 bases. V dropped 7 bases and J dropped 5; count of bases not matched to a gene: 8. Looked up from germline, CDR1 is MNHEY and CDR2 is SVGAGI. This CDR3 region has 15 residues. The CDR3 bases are TGTGCCAGCAAGGGACAGGGGGCCCCTCCATATGGCTACACCTTC. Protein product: CASKGQGAPPYGYTF.